This entry lists 22 T cell receptor beta chains sequenced from one sample in a study of shared clonotypes between healthy human individuals. TCRdb keeps only in-frame clones here, not all; method: immunoSEQ multiplex PCR. The sample lists about 380,000 clones, just over 95% occurring once. Material for sequencing was memory CD8+ T cells sorted from blood. Subset: CD45RO+ cells pooled with CCR7-negative TemRA cells. These receptors were obtained from a man in his thirties or forties in good health.

Worth noting for this clone: This sample also contains other DNA sequences that code for the same CDR3. V usage is TRBV7-3 and J usage is TRBJ2-1, with 7 bases identical to TRBD2. CDR1 is SGHTA, CDR2 FQGTGA, per germline. J gave up 0 bases and V 1 base, and 3 bases lay outside the gene matches. The CDR3 extends over 16 amino acids. The CDR3 is CASSLRGGSSYNEQFF. The CDR3, as DNA: TGTGCCAGCAGCTTAAGGGGCGGGAGCTCCTACAATGAGCAGTTCTTC.

The rearrangement links TRBV19 to TRBJ2-3; D unclear. Per germline, CDR1 LNHDA and CDR2 SQIVND (reference sequence). Between the trimmed V and J ends, which lost 3 bases and 2 bases, there was a span of 15 bases. CDR3 length: 16 amino acids. The CDR3 nucleotides read TGTGCCAGTAGTATTGGGCCCAACGGGCTCACAGATACGCAGTATTTT. It codes for CASSIGPNGLTDTQYF.

CDR3 bases: TGTGCCAGCAGCTTAGGACAGCCCTACGAGCAGTACTTC. Translating it yields CASSLGQPYEQYF. This chain links TRBV7-6 with TRBJ2-7; maybe TRBD1 (5 bases). The CDR3 has 13 residues. The germline gives CDR1 SGHVS, CDR2 FNYEAQ. The V end lost 1 base, the J end lost 2 bases, and 6 bases lay between the germline ends.

The V and J genes are TRBV5-1 and TRBJ2-7; D possibly uses TRBD1 or TRBD2 (6 bases each). The ends were cut back, 3 bases at V and 3 bases at J, with 22 bases in the middle. From germline, CDR1 is SGHRS and CDR2 YFSETQ. CDR3 size: 17 residues. The chain's CDR3 is CASSSKGGSGHLYEQYF. DNA of the CDR3: TGCGCCAGCAGCTCCAAGGGGGGTAGCGGACACCTCTACGAGCAGTACTTC.

This clone has just one count. This sequence joins TRBV11-2 and TRBJ2-3; 7 nucleotides align to TRBD2. CDR3 size: 15 residues. Trimming removed 1 base from V and 2 bases from J; junction bases left unmatched: 3. Germline CDR1 is SGHAT and CDR2 is FQNNGV. The CDR3 reads CASSLVGGPTDTQYF. Here the CDR3 DNA reads TGTGCCAGCAGCTTAGTGGGAGGGCCCACAGATACGCAGTATTTT.

This chain uses TRBV6-1 with TRBJ2-1, with D possibly matching TRBD2 (6 bases). There are 19 residues in the CDR3. CDR1 and CDR2 from the germline V gene are MNHNS and SASEGT. V lost 4 bases and J lost 1, with 23 bases in between. CDR3 protein: CASSGPTPEVGGSYNEQFF. The CDR3 bases are TGTGCCAGCAGTGGGCCGACGCCAGAGGTGGGAGGATCCTACAATGAGCAGTTCTTC.

The J gene is TRBJ2-3, the V gene TRBV7-3; D gene unclear. The germline V gene encodes CDR1 SGHTA and CDR2 FQGTGA. Deletions cut 2 bases from V and 2 bases from J, with 8 bases between. The CDR3 is 14 amino acids. CDR3 in DNA: TGTGCCAGCAGCTTATCCAGCACCACAGATACGCAGTATTTT. It codes for CASSLSSTTDTQYF.

The V and J genes are TRBV27 and TRBJ2-2; D may be TRBD1 (5 bases). Germline CDR1 MNHEY, CDR2 SMNVEV (reference sequence). This CDR3 spans 16 amino acids. V was trimmed by 3 bases and J by 2 bases, leaving 13 bases between them. Here the CDR3 reads CASSFFSGPNTGELFF. The CDR3 bases are TGTGCCAGCAGTTTTTTCTCAGGGCCCAACACCGGGGAGCTGTTTTTT.

The chain joins TRBV23-1 to TRBJ1-5; D is perhaps TRBD1 (5 bases). TRBV23-1 is identified as an open reading frame with a role that is uncertain. The V gene lost 1 base and the J gene lost 7 bases, with 17 bases spanning the gap. This CDR3 contains 16 residues. The chain's CDR3 is CASSQYGQGEEQPQHF. CDR3 DNA: TGCGCCAGCAGTCAATATGGCCAGGGTGAGGAGCAGCCCCAGCATTTT.

The chain uses TRBV10-3 and TRBJ2-7, with TRBD1 identical over 10 bases. This CDR3 region has 15 residues. The ends lost 4 bases at V and 4 bases at J; junction bases unmatched: 7. Germline V CDR1 and CDR2: ENHRY, SYGVKD. CDR3 region: CAISGRGQGPYEQYF. The CDR3 bases are TGTGCCATCAGTGGAAGGGGACAGGGGCCTTACGAGCAGTACTTC.

Only one count was recorded for this clone. The chain carries TRBV30 and TRBJ1-1; no reliable D call. This CDR3 is built from 12 residues. V lost 1 base, J lost 11 bases, and 14 bases lay in between. The germline V gene encodes CDR1 GTSNPN and CDR2 SVGIG (reference sequence). The CDR3 region is CAWSEKAVWAFF. The CDR3, as DNA: TGTGCCTGGAGTGAAAAGGCTGTGTGGGCTTTCTTT.

Points on this clone: At the DNA level, this CDR3 is encoded by other sequences in the same sample as well. The chain couples TRBV5-1 to TRBJ2-5; no definite D call. This CDR3 has 11 amino acids. V dropped 1 base and J dropped 5 bases, with 3 bases sitting between them. Germline CDR1 is SGHRS and CDR2 is YFSETQ. CDR3 sequence (DNA): TGCGCCAGCAGCTTGTCGGAGACCCAGTACTTC. Its protein is CASSLSETQYF.

V and J are TRBV7-9 and TRBJ2-3; D remains ambiguous. The CDR3 extends over 11 amino acids. V shed 5 bases and J shed 6 bases, with 6 bases lying between them. From germline, CDR1 is SEHNR and CDR2 FQNEAQ (reference sequence). The CDR3 nucleotides are TGTGCCAGCAGCAACTGGGATACGCAGTATTTT. It yields the protein CASSNWDTQYF.

V gene TRBV5-5 combines with J gene TRBJ2-2; 10 nucleotides align to TRBD1. The CDR3 extends over 16 amino acids. The V gene's germline CDR1 is SGHKS and CDR2 YYEKEE (reference sequence). The junction had 8 bases not matched to a gene; V was cut back by 4 bases and J by 5 bases. CDR3 sequence (DNA): TGTGCCAGCAGCCAGACAGGGGGCGCAGTTACCGGGGAGCTGTTTTTT. Translation gives CASSQTGGAVTGELFF.

The chain uses TRBV7-9 and TRBJ2-7; 10 bases align to TRBD1. Germline loops: CDR1 SEHNR, CDR2 FQNEAQ (reference sequence). V shed 5 bases, J shed 3 bases, and the junction held 4 bases outside the gene matches. The CDR3 covers 14 residues. CDR3 nucleotides: TGTGCCAGCAGCCGGACAGGGGGGAACTACGAGCAGTACTTC. Its protein product is CASSRTGGNYEQYF.

This chain connects TRBV4-2 to TRBJ2-7; no definite D call. The ends were cut back, 5 bases at V and 3 bases at J, with 5 bases in the middle. Per the germline V gene, CDR1 is LGHNA and CDR2 is YNFKEQ. This CDR3 spans 11 amino acids. The CDR3 nucleotides read TGTGCCAGCAGCTCACACTACGAGCAGTACTTC. Its protein is CASSSHYEQYF.

V and J are TRBV5-1 and TRBJ2-2; 7 bases are shared with TRBD1. The CDR3 has 15 amino acids. Germline V gene sequence: CDR1 SGHRS, CDR2 YFSETQ. V lost 3 bases, J lost 4 bases, and 6 bases stayed unmatched. The CDR3 coding sequence is TGCGCCAGCAGCTCTGCGGCAGGGGGCACCGGGGAGCTGTTTTTT. It yields the protein CASSSAAGGTGELFF.

V gene TRBV7-9 combines with J gene TRBJ1-1; no clear D. The CDR3 consists of 13 residues. Germline CDR1 and CDR2: SEHNR and FQNEAQ (reference sequence). V dropped 2 bases and J dropped 5 bases, with 9 bases sitting between them. CDR3 sequence (DNA): TGTGCCAGCAGCTTACACGAGGTGACTGAAGCTTTCTTT. As protein: CASSLHEVTEAFF. The complete variable domain, with remaining parts taken from reference TRBV7-9 and TRBJ1-1, reads DTGVSQNPRHKITKRGQNVTFRCDPISEHNRLYWYRQTLGQGPEFLTYFQNEAQLEKSRLLSDRFSAERPKGSFSTLEIQRTEQGDSAMYLCASSLHEVTEAFFGQGTRLTVV.

The chain has TRBV10-3 and TRBJ1-2; tentative D call: TRBD1 (6 bases). This CDR3 has 13 amino acids. Trimming took 4 bases from V and 6 from J, leaving 12 bases between them. Germline loops: CDR1 ENHRY, CDR2 SYGVKD. The chain's CDR3 is CAISGTALHGYTF. CDR3 nucleotide sequence: TGTGCCATCAGTGGGACAGCCTTACATGGCTACACCTTC.

The chain employs TRBV14 and TRBJ2-5; 8 nucleotides match TRBD1. The CDR3 has 14 residues. Losses at the gene ends were 1 base for V and 3 bases for J; bases not matched to a gene: 1. Germline CDR1 reads SGHDN; CDR2 reads FVKESK. In DNA form, the CDR3 reads TGTGCCAGCAGCCAAGGACAGGGGAAAGAGACCCAGTACTTC. Its translation is CASSQGQGKETQYF.

The V gene is TRBV5-1, the J gene TRBJ2-1; TRBD2 matches 12 bases. CDR3 length: 17 residues. J lost 7 bases, V lost 2 bases, and 10 bases had no gene match. Germline assignment: CDR1 SGHRS and CDR2 YFSETQ. The CDR3 DNA is TGCGCCAGCAGCTTACCCCTAGCGGGAGGGCCCTTGAATGAGCAGTTCTTC. Translated, it gives CASSLPLAGGPLNEQFF.

This rearrangement joins TRBV6-5 to TRBJ2-1; 7 bases map to TRBD2. Germline lookup yields CDR1 MNHEY and CDR2 SVGAGI. Losses at the gene ends were 6 bases for V and 5 bases for J; bases not matched to a gene: 4. The CDR3 consists of 13 residues. The CDR3 region is CASSPGLHNEQFF. CDR3 nucleotides: TGTGCCAGCAGCCCGGGACTACACAATGAGCAGTTCTTC.